This T cell receptor beta chain was profiled in a study of cytomegalovirus exposure and HLA in healthy donors. Whole-study findings and limits: Earlier findings revealed that most TCR beta V segments proved productive either about 87% or about 30% of the time. In vitro testing confirmed a few CMV-associated chains as specific for CMV antigens. What a later analysis showed was that several of the most significant clusters appeared linked to common viral pathogens. TCR beta chain V- and J-gene trimming was linked, in a later analysis, to a missense variant in DCLRE1C.

The CDR3 sequence is 13 residues long. V dropped 3 bases and J dropped 1 base, with 9 bases sitting between them. CDR1 and CDR2 from the germline V gene are GTSNPN and SVGIG (reference sequence). The PCR employed 60 Vbeta primers together with 13 Jbeta primers. Generated by immunoSEQ multiplex PCR, the TCRdb table keeps only in-frame clones and is missing some. This table holds about 160,000 clones, around 73% found once. In the case of this clone: What it binds is unknown.

Sequenced sample: PBMCs. The chain links TRBV30 to TRBJ1-1; weak D call: TRBD1 (6 bases). This clonotype originated in a male donor in good health and CMV-seronegative. CDR3: CAWSRQANTEAFF. CDR3 in DNA: TGTGCCTGGAGCCGACAGGCGAACACTGAAGCTTTCTTT.